These 26 T cell receptor beta chains were sequenced from one sample in a study of blood T cell repertoires in COVID-19. Profiling relied on immunoSEQ multiplex PCR, and the TCRdb table lists in-frame clones only, not all of them. The repertoire holds 150,000 to 200,000 clones, with approximately 83% as singletons. Sequenced material: PBMCs or T cells enriched from blood (not recorded which). The receptors here all came from a woman in her sixties who had recovered from COVID-19.

The CDR3 bases are TGTGCCCTGGACCGGGGGGGGGACACTGAAGCTTTCTTT. Encoded protein: CALDRGGDTEAFF. V usage is TRBV30 and J usage is TRBJ1-1; D possibly corresponds to TRBD1 (5 bases). V was pared by 8 bases and J by 3 bases, with 16 bases between. The CDR3 spans 13 residues. Germline lookup yields CDR1 GTSNPN and CDR2 SVGIG (reference sequence).

On this clone: Within the sample, other DNA sequences also encode this same CDR3. The chain joins TRBV5-1 to TRBJ2-2; 9 positions match TRBD2. Germline CDR1 reads SGHRS; CDR2 reads YFSETQ. Losses at the gene ends were 2 bases for V and 5 bases for J; bases not matched to a gene: 4. CDR3 length: 15 amino acids. The CDR3 DNA follows: TGCGCCAGCAGCTTTAGCGGGAGAGAAACCGGGGAGCTGTTTTTT. This codes for CASSFSGRETGELFF.

The J gene is TRBJ2-4, the V gene TRBV12-3 or TRBV12-4; D is ambiguous. The CDR3 sequence is 11 residues long. Trimming pared 3 bases from V and 8 bases from J, leaving 5 bases between. CDR3 loop: CASSLADIQYF. The CDR3 nucleotides are TGTGCCAGCAGTTTGGCTGACATTCAGTACTTC.

This chain connects TRBV9 to TRBJ2-7; 8 bases agree with TRBD1. Germline trimming cut 3 bases from V and 2 bases from J; bases unmatched to any gene: 4. Germline loops: CDR1 SGDLS, CDR2 YYNGEE. The CDR3 has 14 amino acids. The DNA of the CDR3 is TGTGCCAGCAGCGCCGGGACAGGCCCCTACGAGCAGTACTTC. Protein: CASSAGTGPYEQYF.

This rearrangement joins TRBV19 to TRBJ1-4; 7 nucleotides line up with TRBD1. The trim removed 5 bases at V and 8 bases at J, leaving 8 bases unmatched. Germline V gene lookup returns CDR1 LNHDA and CDR2 SQIVND (reference sequence). The CDR3 is 14 amino acids. The CDR3 loop is CASSEGGQSEKLFF. In DNA, the CDR3 is TGTGCCAGTAGTGAGGGGGGACAGTCGGAAAAACTGTTTTTT.

This clone was seen more than once but under ten times. The chain employs TRBV23-1 and TRBJ2-7, with 7 nucleotides matching TRBD1. TRBV23-1 is sorted into the ORF group, with uncertain function. The CDR3 has 15 amino acids. V was pared by 3 bases and J by 0 bases, with 5 bases of the junction left unmatched. The CDR3 spells CASSHGAGGSYEQYF. Here the CDR3 DNA reads TGCGCCAGCAGTCACGGGGCAGGGGGCTCCTACGAGCAGTACTTC.

This clone was counted a single time. The V and J genes are TRBV27 and TRBJ1-1; 7 bases match TRBD1. Germline V CDR1 and CDR2: MNHEY, SMNVEV (reference sequence). V dropped 7 bases and J dropped 3; count of bases not matched to a gene: 5. This CDR3 spans 13 amino acids. In nucleotides, the CDR3 is TGTGCCAGCAAAGACAGGGCCCACACTGAAGCTTTCTTT. Protein sequence: CASKDRAHTEAFF.

This clone was picked up one time. This sequence joins TRBV27 and TRBJ1-4, with D possibly matching TRBD1 (5 bases). Germline values: CDR1 MNHEY, CDR2 SMNVEV (reference sequence). This CDR3 contains 15 residues. The ends were cut back, 7 bases at V and 8 bases at J, with 20 bases in the middle. This chain's CDR3 is CASKLAGRRDEKLFF. In nucleotides, the CDR3 is TGTGCCAGCAAACTCGCAGGGCGGCGGGACGAAAAACTGTTTTTT.

The CDR3 sequence is CASSQRRLAGASYNEQFF. The CDR3 region has the DNA TGCGCCAGCAGCCAGAGGCGACTAGCGGGAGCCTCCTACAATGAGCAGTTCTTC. The rearrangement uses TRBV4-1 and TRBJ2-1, with 12 nucleotides matching TRBD2. The CDR3 contains 18 residues. Germline loops: CDR1 MGHRA, CDR2 YSYEKL. V gave up 3 bases and J gave up 0 bases; unmatched junction bases: 6.

In this sample, this clone turned up a few times. CDR3 nucleotides: TGTGCCAGCAGTATAGCGGGAGTCCACACCGGGGAGCTGTTTTTT. Its protein is CASSIAGVHTGELFF. J is TRBJ2-2 and V is TRBV2, with 9 bases that match TRBD2. Germline CDR1 and CDR2: SNHLY and FYNNEI. Losses at the gene ends were 5 bases for V and 3 bases for J; bases not matched to a gene: 4. The CDR3 is 15 residues long.

The chain recombines TRBV3-1 (or the pseudogene TRBV3-2) with TRBJ2-3; D remains unclear. V was pared by 3 bases and J by 0 bases, with 13 bases between. The CDR3 is made up of 16 amino acids. CDR1 and CDR2 from the germline V gene are LGHDT and YNNKEL (reference sequence). CDR3 loop: CASSQNRLASTDTQYF. The CDR3 DNA reads as TGTGCCAGCAGCCAGAACCGACTCGCTAGCACAGATACGCAGTATTTT.

The chain carries TRBV21-1 and TRBJ2-1; the table's D call TRBD2 went unverified against the DNA. TRBV21-1 is designated a pseudogene. There are 12 residues in the CDR3. The DNA of the CDR3 is TGTGCCAGCAGCAACCCCGGGACTGTTAAGTTCTTC. Its protein product is CASSNPGTVKFF.

The chain joins TRBV9 to TRBJ2-7, with a tentative D call TRBD2 (5 bases). Between the trimmed V and J ends, which lost 4 bases and 5 bases, there was a span of 13 bases. CDR3 length equals 13 residues. The V gene's germline CDR1 is SGDLS and CDR2 YYNGEE. The CDR3 bases are TGTGCCAGCAGCCTCGGGTCGCGGGACGAGCAGTACTTC. Its protein product is CASSLGSRDEQYF.

In this sample, this clone turned up once. The chain combines TRBV28 with TRBJ1-4; D may be TRBD1 (6 bases). The V end was cut by 4 bases, the J end by 5 bases, with 11 bases between. The CDR3 extends over 14 amino acids. CDR1 MDHEN and CDR2 SYDVKM come from the germline V gene. The CDR3 protein is CASSSGQQNEKLFF. As DNA, the CDR3 is TGTGCCAGCAGTTCCGGACAGCAGAATGAAAAACTGTTTTTT.

V and J are TRBV2 and TRBJ1-2; 7 nucleotides agree with TRBD1. CDR1 SNHLY and CDR2 FYNNEI come from the germline V gene. There are 13 residues in the CDR3. V dropped 6 bases and J dropped 2; count of bases not matched to a gene: 3. The CDR3 sequence is CASSWDRNYGYTF. The CDR3 DNA follows: TGTGCCAGCAGCTGGGACAGAAACTATGGCTACACCTTC.

This clone was picked up one time. The chain employs TRBV28 and TRBJ2-3, with D perhaps TRBD2 (6 bases). The V and J ends lost 5 bases and 2 bases respectively, with 17 bases between them. Germline assignment: CDR1 MDHEN and CDR2 SYDVKM. The CDR3 has 16 amino acids. The CDR3 region has the DNA TGTGCCAGCAGTCCTCTGATCAGGGAGGCCACAGATACGCAGTATTTT. Amino acids: CASSPLIREATDTQYF.

This clone came up once. The chain combines TRBV4-1 with TRBJ2-2; the D gene is possibly TRBD2 (5 bases). Germline loops: CDR1 MGHRA, CDR2 YSYEKL. The CDR3 is 15 residues long. Trimming removed 3 bases from V and 2 bases from J, with 10 bases in between. CDR3 nucleotides: TGCGCCAGCAGCCAGATAGCGCGAAACACCGGGGAGCTGTTTTTT. Translating it yields CASSQIARNTGELFF.

This chain joins TRBV7-3 and TRBJ2-1, with 16 bases identical to TRBD2. The CDR3 consists of 21 residues. Germline V gene sequence: CDR1 SGHTA, CDR2 FQGTGA. J gave up 0 bases and V 3 bases, and 11 bases lay outside the gene matches. The CDR3 DNA reads as TGTGCCAGCAGCTTGATCGGGACTAGCGGGGGGGCGCCCCTCTCCTACAATGAGCAGTTCTTC. Protein sequence: CASSLIGTSGGAPLSYNEQFF.

The CDR3 reads CASSFRQGNEKLFF. The CDR3 DNA is TGTGCCAGCAGCTTCAGACAGGGAAATGAAAAACTGTTTTTT. The chain employs TRBV7-9 and TRBJ1-4, with TRBD1 matching over 7 bases. The CDR3 has 14 residues. The V gene's germline CDR1 is SEHNR and CDR2 FQNEAQ (reference sequence). The J segment lost 5 bases and the V segment lost 3 bases, leaving 3 bases of the junction unmatched.

The chain has TRBV28 and TRBJ2-3, with 9 bases that match TRBD2. Germline V gives CDR1 MDHEN, CDR2 SYDVKM. The CDR3 runs 17 residues. V was pared by 0 bases and J by 0 bases, with 4 bases of the junction left unmatched. The CDR3 region has the DNA TGTGCCAGCAGTTTATGGACTAGCGGATCTAGCACAGATACGCAGTATTTT. Translating it yields CASSLWTSGSSTDTQYF.

This chain uses TRBV4-1 with TRBJ1-5; possible D gene TRBD1, 6 bases. In germline, CDR1 is MGHRA, CDR2 YSYEKL. V lost 8 bases and J lost 9, with 17 bases in between. This CDR3 region has 13 residues. CDR3 nucleotides: TGCGCCAGCGGCTCACAGGGAGGGAGGCCCCAGCATTTT. It codes for CASGSQGGRPQHF.

The table lists this clone with a count of one. The V and J genes are TRBV28 and TRBJ2-3, with 9 bases lining up with TRBD1. The ends lost 6 bases at V and 1 base at J; junction bases unmatched: 2. The CDR3 consists of 14 residues. The germline gives CDR1 MDHEN, CDR2 SYDVKM. The CDR3 region is CASSHRGRTDTQYF. DNA of the CDR3: TGTGCCAGCAGCCACAGGGGGCGCACAGATACGCAGTATTTT. The whole variable domain, filled in from reference TRBV28 and TRBJ2-3, reads DVKVTQSSRYLVKRTGEKVFLECVQDMDHENMFWYRQDPGLGLRLIYFSYDVKMKEKGDIPEGYSVSREKKERFSLILESASTNQTSMYLCASSHRGRTDTQYFGPGTRLTVL.

This CDR3 reads CSVRGQPDTQYF. In DNA, the CDR3 is TGCAGCGTCCGAGGACAGCCAGATACGCAGTATTTT. The chain joins TRBV29-1 to TRBJ2-3, with D perhaps TRBD1 (6 bases). The CDR3 covers 12 residues. V was clipped by 6 bases and J by 4 bases, with 11 bases between them. Germline assignment: CDR1 SQVTM and CDR2 ANQGSEA.

This chain uses TRBV28 with TRBJ1-6; a weak D match, TRBD1 (5 bases). Between the trimmed V and J ends, which lost 3 bases and 11 bases, there was a span of 17 bases. The CDR3 is 15 amino acids. Germline CDR1 MDHEN, CDR2 SYDVKM. The DNA for the CDR3 is TGTGCCAGCAGTTTGCCGACGGGGGTTGGGGCACCCCTCCACTTT. Its translation: CASSLPTGVGAPLHF.

This clone was recorded at least ten times. The chain has TRBV7-9 and TRBJ2-5, with TRBD1 matching over 9 bases. The V gene end was trimmed by 5 bases and the J gene end by 1 base; junction bases not matched to a gene: 5. CDR3 length: 15 residues. The V gene's germline CDR1 is SEHNR and CDR2 FQNEAQ (reference sequence). CDR3 residues: CASSPVGQGQETQYF. CDR3 bases: TGTGCCAGCAGCCCTGTGGGACAGGGCCAAGAGACCCAGTACTTC.

The chain combines TRBV7-8 with TRBJ1-5; 11 bases line up with TRBD1. Germline CDR1 and CDR2: SGHVS and FQNEAQ. V shed 4 bases, J shed 6 bases, and the junction held 2 bases outside the gene matches. This CDR3 has 14 amino acids. CDR3 sequence (DNA): TGTGCCAGCAGCTGGGACAGGGGGAGTCAGCCCCAGCATTTT. Translating it yields CASSWDRGSQPQHF.